This TCR beta chain is from a study of shared clonotypes between healthy human individuals. Study information: With ages of 18 to 49, the donors were a couple of women and a few men.

The donor population consisted of healthy HIV-negative adults with no recent acute infections or vaccinations. Every donor was a Caucasian adult from Nashville, Tennessee. Profiled with immunoSEQ multiplex PCR; TCRdb holds only in-frame clones, not every one. The repertoire holds 2.3 million or so clones, with 85% to 95% as singletons. Study findings and constraints: Between a handful of donors, naive CD4 clonotypes were shared at a level of about 5%.

Trimming took off 4 bases at V and 10 bases at J, with 17 bases between the two ends. The CDR3 is 13 residues long. Germline V gene data show CDR1 as SGHTA and CDR2 as FQGTGA. Of note for this clone: Its antigen remains unknown.

The V and J genes are TRBV7-3 and TRBJ2-7, with D perhaps being TRBD1 or TRBD2 (5 bases each). The receptor was derived from a young man in good health. Some clones in this sample may be carry-over from other donors' samples. The sequenced sample consisted of naive CD4+ T cells from PBMCs. Documented subset: CD45RA+ positively selected. The CDR3 DNA sequence: TGTGCCAGCAGCTGGGACGGTGGGCAGAGACAGTACTTC. Translating it yields CASSWDGGQRQYF.